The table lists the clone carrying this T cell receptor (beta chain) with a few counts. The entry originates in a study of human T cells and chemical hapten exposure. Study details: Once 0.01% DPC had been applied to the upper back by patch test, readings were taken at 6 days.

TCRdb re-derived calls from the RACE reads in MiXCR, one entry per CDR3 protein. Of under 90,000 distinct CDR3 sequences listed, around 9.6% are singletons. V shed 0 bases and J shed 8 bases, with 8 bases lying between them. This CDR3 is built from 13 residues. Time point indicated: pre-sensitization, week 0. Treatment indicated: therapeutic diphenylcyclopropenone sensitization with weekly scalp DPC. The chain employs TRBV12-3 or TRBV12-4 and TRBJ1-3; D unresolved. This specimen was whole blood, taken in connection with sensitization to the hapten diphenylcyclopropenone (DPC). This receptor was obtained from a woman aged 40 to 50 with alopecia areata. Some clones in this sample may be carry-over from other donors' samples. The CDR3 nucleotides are TGTGCCAGCAGTTTAGCGTGGGGAGACACCATATATTTT. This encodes CASSLAWGDTIYF.